This entry is about one T cell receptor (beta chain). Its antigen specificity is not known. Qualities for individual bases were not recorded, and no much larger clone is one base off. This sample is drawn from a study of blood T cell repertoires in COVID-19 (TCRdb year 2020). In the study overall: The collaborator samples originated in the United States, Italy and Spain and spanned the acute and convalescent phases of COVID-19. The material from the prospective study consisted of cDNA or gDNA derived from T cells, B-cell-depleted T cells, or PBMCs. HLA class I and class II types, where available, came from metadata supplied by the sample provider rather than from assay-based typing. Nearly every sample came with metadata listing a de-identified subject ID, COVID-19 status, age in years and sex. Deeply sampled blood TCRbeta repertoires from subjects exposed to, actively infected with, or recovered from COVID-19 were included in the dataset. The repertoires were made available in a free public database intended to serve as a resource for research on the immune response to SARS-CoV-2. Samples were obtained from the ongoing ImmuneRACE study (first 160 participants) and from roughly 1,300 subjects provided by 6 global collaborators. The full study reports these points: How much clinical and demographic metadata was included differed by source and by participant, and the metadata was provided uncurated.

Participants in the prospective study were enrolled through a virtual design, were aged about 18 to 89 years, and lived in roughly 24 United States geographic areas. Cohort assignment in the prospective study relied on participant-reported clinical history from a screening survey and a study questionnaire. ImmuneRACE Cohort 3 recovered participants were defined by two consecutive negative NP/OP PCR tests, healthcare professional clearance, or symptom resolution. Mobile phlebotomists in the prospective study collected whole blood, serum and a nasopharyngeal or oropharyngeal swab from every participant. Participants in the prospective study had the option to provide additional blood draws and questionnaires over a roughly 2-month period. Prospective study blood samples were shipped either frozen or at room temperature before DNA extraction. The V and J ends are trimmed by 5 bases and 7 bases, leaving 15 bases between them. The CDR3 runs 13 residues from the cysteine to the phenylalanine. Only the CDR3 portion is preserved as DNA: 39 bases, with reading frame beginning at the first base. The germline V gene (reference sequence) yields MNHNY for CDR1 and SVGAGI for CDR2.

The immunoSEQ Assay, a bias-controlled multiplex PCR, was used to amplify TCRbeta CDR3 regions from genomic DNA. The paper's data handling went like this. The number of nucleated cells in each sample was estimated from the amplification of reference gene primers within the assay. To quantify the absolute abundance of each unique TCRbeta CDR3 rearrangement, sequence reads were collapsed and filtered. For each sample, productive Simpson clonality was calculated by taking the square root of Simpson's diversity index across productive rearrangements. TCRdb obtained this table from immuneACCESS and retained in-frame rearrangements with V and J assigned. These tables miss some clones; where compared with another copy, unresolved V genes account for less than half of the shortfall, and the remainder is unexplained. The DNA gave D and trimming, while V, J and clone size come from that table. The sample table contains about 240,000 clones; only one count was recorded for approximately 90% of them. The ten largest account for under 5% of the sample.

The receptor chain draws on TRBV6-6 and TRBJ2-7; D gene: possibly TRBD1, on 6 matching bases. Sequencing used PBMCs or T cells enriched from blood (not recorded which). This clonotype was obtained from a woman in her twenties or thirties who had recovered from COVID-19. The DNA reads as follows: TGTGCCAGCAGTCCACCACAGGGTTGGGAGCAGTACTTC. It specifies CASSPPQGWEQYF.